The clone carrying this T cell receptor (beta chain) was found a few times. Its target is not known. The record originates from a study of response to subunit inactivated influenza vaccine. General study findings and limits: The authors offered the suggestion that each seasonal influenza vaccination recruits few new T cells.

The germline V and J ends were trimmed by 3 bases and 2 bases, with 12 bases remaining between them. CDR1 is KGHSH and CDR2 is LQKENI in the germline V gene. The CDR3 is 15 residues long. TCRdb re-derived calls from the RT-PCR reads in MiXCR, one entry per CDR3 protein. In the table there are around 490,000 distinct CDR3 sequences, about 8% of which are singletons. Specimen: PBMCs from blood, collected less than 30 months after vaccination. The sequence was collected from a man aged 45 to 75 who received an inactivated influenza vaccine. The V gene is TRBV18, the J gene TRBJ2-3, with D possibly called TRBD1 or TRBD2 (5 bases each). The DNA of the CDR3 is TGTGCCAGCTCACCTTCCGGGACGATCACAGATACGCAGTATTTT. Translating gives CASSPSGTITDTQYF.